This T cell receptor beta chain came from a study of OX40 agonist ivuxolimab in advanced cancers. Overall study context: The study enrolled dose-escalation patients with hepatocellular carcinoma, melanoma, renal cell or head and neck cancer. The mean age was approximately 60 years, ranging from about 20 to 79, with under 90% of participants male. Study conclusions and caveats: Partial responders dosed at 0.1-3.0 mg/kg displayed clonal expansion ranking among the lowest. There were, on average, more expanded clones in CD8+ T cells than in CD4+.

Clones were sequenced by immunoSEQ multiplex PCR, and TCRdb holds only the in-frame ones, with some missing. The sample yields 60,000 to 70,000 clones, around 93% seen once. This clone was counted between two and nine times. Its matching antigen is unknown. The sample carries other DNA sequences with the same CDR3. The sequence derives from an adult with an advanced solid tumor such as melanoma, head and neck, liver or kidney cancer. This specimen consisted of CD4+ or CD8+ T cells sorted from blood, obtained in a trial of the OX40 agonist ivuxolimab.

The CDR3 spells CASSQTGTGIYEQYF. The CDR3 region has the DNA TGCGCCAGCAGCCAAACCGGGACAGGGATCTACGAGCAGTACTTC. The chain carries TRBV4-1 and TRBJ2-7, with 9 bases matching TRBD1. The length of the CDR3 is 15 residues. From germline, CDR1 is MGHRA and CDR2 YSYEKL. Germline trimming cut 2 bases from V and 3 bases from J; bases unmatched to any gene: 5.